This T cell receptor (beta chain) was captured by sequencing in a study of OX40 agonist ivuxolimab in advanced cancers. Clones were sequenced by immunoSEQ multiplex PCR, and TCRdb holds only the in-frame ones, with some missing. This sample yields tens of thousands of clones, of which 60% to 80% are seen a single time; roughly 2% belongs to the top ten. This clone was observed once. The sample here was CD4+ or CD8+ T cells sorted from blood, taken in a trial of the OX40 agonist ivuxolimab. This clonotype was sampled from an adult with an advanced solid tumor such as melanoma, head and neck, liver or kidney cancer.

The CDR3 here is CAGRISGANVLTF. The CDR3 nucleotides read TGTGCCGGACGGATCTCTGGGGCCAACGTCCTGACTTTC. The V call is TRBV30, the J call TRBJ2-6; D is undetermined. The CDR3 has 13 amino acids. Germline V gene lookup returns CDR1 GTSNPN and CDR2 SVGIG (reference sequence). The germline V and J ends were trimmed by 8 bases and 0 bases, with 8 bases remaining between them.